Listed here are 12 T cell receptor beta chains from one sample, sequenced in a study of neurological immune-mediated disorders. One entry per CDR3 protein, called by TCRdb with MiXCR from the 5' RACE reads. This sample carries 65,000 to 70,000 distinct CDR3 sequences, about 4% of them seen once, and the ten largest clones take roughly 2.6%. Sequencing was performed on PBMCs. The receptors shown here come from a man in his forties or fifties with multiple sclerosis.

This clonotype has a count of ten or more. This chain links TRBV27 with TRBJ2-1; 9 bases are a match to TRBD2. With V trimmed by 8 bases and J by 3 bases, 5 bases remained unmatched. The V gene's germline CDR1 is MNHEY and CDR2 SMNVEV (reference sequence). The CDR3 is 14 amino acids. The CDR3 DNA reads TGTGCCAGCGCCTTAGCGGGGGACTACAATGAGCAGTTCTTC. Its translation: CASALAGDYNEQFF.

This clonotype was observed at least ten times. The genes are TRBV5-1 and TRBJ2-2; D may be TRBD1 (7 bases). The V and J ends lost 0 bases and 6 bases respectively, with 15 bases between them. The CDR3 length is 16 residues. Germline V gene data show CDR1 as SGHRS and CDR2 as YFSETQ. The CDR3 protein is CASSLVQGGPAGELFF. The CDR3 region has the DNA TGCGCCAGCAGCTTGGTGCAGGGGGGTCCCGCCGGGGAGCTGTTTTTT.

With respect to this clonotype: This may be a read error, as it is one base from a much larger clone. The CDR3 end shows no conserved phenylalanine or tryptophan, and so a read error is likely. The chain recombines TRBV20-1 with TRBJ1-1; D not certain. Trimming took off 0 bases at V and 1 base at J, with 9 bases between the two ends. The germline V gene encodes CDR1 DFQATT and CDR2 SNEGSKA (reference sequence). This CDR3 is 14 amino acids long. The CDR3 DNA sequence: TGCAGTGCTAGAGACCCAGGAAAGAACACTGAAGCTTTCTGT. Translated, it gives CSARDPGKNTEAFC.

This clonotype has a count of ten or more. V gene TRBV9 combines with J gene TRBJ2-2; 8 nucleotides match TRBD2. Trimming cost V 0 bases and J 4 bases; bases outside gene matches: 5. The germline gives CDR1 SGDLS, CDR2 YYNGEE. The CDR3 runs to 16 residues. DNA for the CDR3: TGTGCCAGCAGCGTAGATGGGACTAGTTTCACCGGGGAGCTGTTTTTT. Its translation: CASSVDGTSFTGELFF.

This clonotype showed up many times. The rearrangement links TRBV6-1 to TRBJ1-5; unclear D gene. Trimming pared 4 bases from V and 9 bases from J, leaving 19 bases between. The CDR3 spans 15 residues. Germline CDR1 MNHNS, CDR2 SASEGT. CDR3: CASSARTALEGPQHF. The CDR3 bases are TGTGCCAGCAGTGCGAGAACAGCCCTTGAGGGGCCCCAGCATTTT.

This clonotype was observed at least ten times. The CDR3 reads CASSLGRVSYNEQFF. CDR3 in DNA: TGCGCCAGCAGCCTTGGACGCGTCTCCTACAATGAGCAGTTCTTC. The rearrangement uses TRBV5-1 and TRBJ2-1, with D uncertain. This CDR3 spans 15 amino acids. Trimming removed 4 bases from V and 0 bases from J, with 11 bases in between. The germline gives CDR1 SGHRS, CDR2 YFSETQ. Combining the CDR3 with reference TRBV5-1 and TRBJ2-1 gives the whole variable domain KAGVTQTPRYLIKTRGQQVTLSCSPISGHRSVSWYQQTPGQGLQFLFEYFSETQRNKGNFPGRFSGRQFSNSRSEMNVSTLELGDSALYLCASSLGRVSYNEQFFGPGTRLTVL.

This clonotype was detected ten times or more. V gene TRBV20-1 combines with J gene TRBJ2-7; 7 bases map to TRBD2. Per the germline V gene, CDR1 is DFQATT and CDR2 is SNEGSKA (reference sequence). This CDR3 spans 12 amino acids. V was pared by 2 bases and J by 6 bases, with 4 bases of the junction left unmatched. CDR3 coding DNA: TGCAGTGCTAGAAGACCTAGCGGCGAGCAGTACGTC. This codes for CSARRPSGEQYV.

In its sample, this clonotype was seen a few times. The chain has TRBV5-1 and TRBJ2-5, with 8 positions matching TRBD2. Trimming at V came to 3 bases and at J to 1 base, leaving 5 bases not matched to a gene. Germline V gene lookup returns CDR1 SGHRS and CDR2 YFSETQ. The CDR3 runs 15 residues. The chain's CDR3 is CASSSSGTSQETQYF. CDR3 sequence (DNA): TGCGCCAGCAGCTCCTCCGGGACTAGCCAAGAGACCCAGTACTTC. Using reference TRBV5-1 and TRBJ2-5 for the parts outside the CDR3, the full variable domain is KAGVTQTPRYLIKTRGQQVTLSCSPISGHRSVSWYQQTPGQGLQFLFEYFSETQRNKGNFPGRFSGRQFSNSRSEMNVSTLELGDSALYLCASSSSGTSQETQYFGPGTRLLVL.

At least ten counts were recorded for this clonotype. This chain's CDR3 is CASSQRTVSRVVYGYTF. CDR3 coding DNA: TGTGCCAGCAGCCAAAGGACAGTTTCTAGGGTGGTCTATGGCTACACCTTC. The rearrangement uses TRBV3-1 and TRBJ1-2, with D maybe TRBD1 (6 bases). V dropped 2 bases and J dropped 4 bases, with 20 bases sitting between them. The CDR3 is 17 amino acids. Germline V lookup: CDR1 LGHDT, CDR2 YNNKEL (reference sequence).

Ten or more counts support this clonotype. The chain links TRBV7-6 to TRBJ1-5, with D maybe TRBD1 (5 bases). V was pared by 2 bases and J by 6 bases, with 8 bases between. Germline values: CDR1 SGHVS, CDR2 FNYEAQ. The CDR3 contains 13 residues. The CDR3 nucleotides are TGTGCCAGCAGCTTATCGACAGTTCAGCCCCAGCATTTT. It codes for CASSLSTVQPQHF.

There are many counts of this clonotype. The gene calls are TRBV5-1 and TRBJ2-3, with 9 bases fitting TRBD2. Germline CDR1 reads SGHRS; CDR2 reads YFSETQ. V gave up 4 bases and J gave up 2 bases; unmatched junction bases: 8. CDR3 size: 16 residues. CDR3 DNA: TGCGCCAGCAGCGGGGTAGCGGGGGAAACCACAGATACGCAGTATTTT. The encoded protein is CASSGVAGETTDTQYF.

This chain connects TRBV20-1 to TRBJ2-1; D gene unclear. The CDR3 sequence is 11 residues long. Trimming took 8 bases from V and 8 from J, leaving 13 bases between them. Germline CDR1 DFQATT, CDR2 SNEGSKA (reference sequence). The CDR3 coding sequence is TGCAGTTGGGCCCGGATCGATGAGCAGTTCTTC. Amino acids: CSWARIDEQFF.